The sample holds a few counts of the clone carrying this TCR beta chain. Antigen unknown. These data belong to a study of beta chain features in type 1 diabetes. Across the whole study: Examination covered roughly 100,000,000 sorted cells spanning all samples. Study observations and caveats: Comparison showed that naive, central memory and Treg TCRB repertoires appeared more similar among patients than among healthy donors. Overrepresentation of cells with high TCR expression could result from cDNA sequencing. All four CD4+ subsets from Type 1 diabetes patients carried moderately but significantly shorter TCRB CDR3s.

In all sorted populations, purity surpassed 95%. V dropped 1 base and J dropped 1; count of bases not matched to a gene: 3. This CDR3 is built from 17 residues. Germline CDR1 LNHDA, CDR2 SQIVND (reference sequence). Investigators reverse transcribed all isolated RNA, so they sequenced expressed TCRB transcripts. Assay: immunoSEQ multiplex PCR; the TCRdb copy retains only in-frame clones and omits some. The table lists around 310,000 clones, roughly 12% of them singletons. What was sequenced was naive CD4+ T cells from blood. The V call is TRBV19, the J call TRBJ2-1, with 11 positions matching TRBD2. The clonotype originates from a woman in her late teens or twenties with type 1 diabetes. CDR3: CASSIARLAGSYNEQFF. CDR3 nucleotides: TGTGCCAGTAGTATAGCCCGACTAGCGGGGTCCTACAATGAGCAGTTCTTC.